These 10 T cell receptor beta chains originate from one sample sequenced in a study of blood T cell repertoires in COVID-19 (dated by TCRdb to 2019 to 2021). The library came from the immunoSEQ multiplex PCR assay. Drawn from immuneACCESS, this table holds only the in-frame rearrangements with V and J called that TCRdb kept. Clones are partly lost; checked studies trace under half to an unresolved V gene and leave the rest unexplained. The sample table holds about 220,000 clones, of which around 86% were seen once. The ten largest clones take up about 5% of the sample. The source material was peripheral blood. These receptors all come from a woman between 65 and 79 years old with COVID-19, enrolled during active disease.

CDR3 coding DNA: TGTGCCAGCAGCTCTGAGGGACAGGGGGATGAAAAACTGTTTTTT. It yields the protein CASSSEGQGDEKLFF. The V gene is TRBV5-5, the J gene TRBJ1-4; TRBD1 agrees at 11 bases. The CDR3 loop spans 15 amino acids. Germline CDR1 reads SGHKS; CDR2 reads YYEKEE (reference sequence). V gave up 3 bases and J gave up 6 bases; unmatched junction bases: 4.

V and J are TRBV3-1 (or the pseudogene TRBV3-2) and TRBJ1-5; D gene uncertain. The V end lost 2 bases, the J end lost 1 base, and 15 bases lay between the germline ends. CDR1 is LGHDT, CDR2 YNNKEL, per germline (reference sequence). The CDR3 runs 17 residues. CDR3 protein: CASSQSEPPYSNQPQHF. The CDR3 region has the DNA TGTGCCAGCAGCCAATCGGAGCCGCCCTACAGCAATCAGCCCCAGCATTTT.

The V call is TRBV5-1, the J call TRBJ2-3; TRBD2 aligns across 8 bases. Per germline, CDR1 SGHRS and CDR2 YFSETQ. This CDR3 has 16 residues. Losses at the gene ends were 3 bases for V and 1 base for J; bases not matched to a gene: 7. The CDR3 region is CASSSYGAGGTDTQYF. CDR3 DNA: TGCGCCAGCAGCTCATACGGAGCGGGAGGCACAGATACGCAGTATTTT. Filled out from reference TRBV5-1 and TRBJ2-3, the complete variable domain reads KAGVTQTPRYLIKTRGQQVTLSCSPISGHRSVSWYQQTPGQGLQFLFEYFSETQRNKGNFPGRFSGRQFSNSRSEMNVSTLELGDSALYLCASSSYGAGGTDTQYFGPGTRLTVL.

The chain combines TRBV9 with TRBJ2-1; 7 bases map to TRBD2. Germline V CDR1 and CDR2: SGDLS, YYNGEE. Trimming took 4 bases from V and 6 from J; bases not matched to a gene: 7. The length of the CDR3 is 14 residues. In DNA form, the CDR3 reads TGTGCCAGCAGCATCCGGGACTACGGCAATGAGCAGTTCTTC. Protein: CASSIRDYGNEQFF.

This sequence joins TRBV5-6 and TRBJ1-2; D is perhaps TRBD1 (6 bases). CDR1 is SGHDT, CDR2 YYEEEE, per germline. The CDR3 length is 14 residues. Trimming cost V 5 bases and J 4 bases, with 15 bases left between them. The CDR3 DNA reads TGTGCCAGCAGTATGGACAGCGGGGCCTATGGCTACACCTTC. Encoded protein: CASSMDSGAYGYTF.

The chain couples TRBV10-3 to TRBJ2-7, with a possible D match to TRBD2 (6 bases). The CDR3 sequence is 11 residues long. In germline, CDR1 is ENHRY, CDR2 SYGVKD. The ends were cut back, 4 bases at V and 7 bases at J, with 8 bases in the middle. In DNA, the CDR3 is TGTGCCATCAGTGGCAGCGGGGAGCAGTACTTC. This codes for CAISGSGEQYF.

This clone was seen a few times. The V call is TRBV6-2 or TRBV6-3, the J call TRBJ2-7; 14 nucleotides line up with TRBD2. J gave up 9 bases and V 2 bases, and 6 bases lay outside the gene matches. Germline V gene data show CDR1 as MNHEY and CDR2 as SVGEGT. The CDR3 covers 15 residues. The CDR3 here is CASSYGTSGSIVQYF. CDR3 nucleotide sequence: TGTGCCAGCAGTTACGGGACTAGCGGGAGTATCGTGCAGTACTTC.

The V gene is TRBV28, the J gene TRBJ2-7; TRBD1 agrees at 9 bases. This CDR3 spans 14 amino acids. V dropped 7 bases and J dropped 1; count of bases not matched to a gene: 5. CDR1 and CDR2 from the germline V gene are MDHEN and SYDVKM. The CDR3 protein is CASKKGQGSYEQYF. The CDR3, as DNA: TGTGCCAGCAAAAAGGGACAGGGATCCTACGAGCAGTACTTC. The full variable domain, its missing parts supplied by reference TRBV28 and TRBJ2-7, is DVKVTQSSRYLVKRTGEKVFLECVQDMDHENMFWYRQDPGLGLRLIYFSYDVKMKEKGDIPEGYSVSREKKERFSLILESASTNQTSMYLCASKKGQGSYEQYFGPGTRLTVT.

The rearrangement links TRBV5-1 to TRBJ1-2, with D maybe TRBD1 (6 bases). Trimming removed 3 bases from V and 2 bases from J, with 14 bases in between. The CDR3 has 15 amino acids. The germline V gene encodes CDR1 SGHRS and CDR2 YFSETQ. The CDR3 nucleotides read TGCGCCAGCAGCTGGGGGACAAGATTAAACTATGGCTACACCTTC. It specifies CASSWGTRLNYGYTF.

V is TRBV29-1 and J is TRBJ2-7, with 11 positions matching TRBD2. Germline V gene lookup returns CDR1 SQVTM and CDR2 ANQGSEA. The CDR3 runs 14 residues. The trim removed 6 bases at V and 4 bases at J, leaving 8 bases unmatched. CDR3 region: CSVGVAGGSYEQYF. The CDR3 DNA reads as TGCAGCGTCGGGGTAGCGGGGGGGAGTTACGAGCAGTACTTC.